What follows are 31 T cell receptor beta chains derived from one specimen sequenced in a study of beta chain features in type 1 diabetes. The whole isolated RNA underwent reverse transcription, so sequencing captured expressed TCRB transcripts. Using immunoSEQ multiplex PCR, the repertoire was profiled, and TCRdb retains in-frame clones only, with some absent. The sample has 250,000 to 350,000 clones, 9.5% to 12% seen once. The sample taken for sequencing was naive CD4+ T cells from blood. These receptors originate from a woman younger than 45 in good health.

The chain employs TRBV27 and TRBJ1-2, with a tentative D call TRBD1 (6 bases). The V end lost 5 bases, the J end lost 5 bases, and 18 bases lay between the germline ends. The CDR3 spans 15 residues. Germline-derived CDR1 and CDR2 are MNHEY and SMNVEV (reference sequence). The CDR3 reads CASSPRAGGPYGYTF. The CDR3 nucleotides read TGTGCCAGCAGTCCCCGGGCGGGGGGGCCATATGGCTACACCTTC.

J is TRBJ2-1 and V is TRBV7-2; TRBD1 is a possible D gene (5 bases). Trimming removed 7 bases at V and 2 bases at J, with 12 bases between. Germline V gives CDR1 SGHTA, CDR2 FQGNSA. The length of the CDR3 is 14 residues. The CDR3 sequence: CASTSRGPYNEQFF. As DNA, the CDR3 is TGTGCCAGCACCTCTAGGGGTCCCTACAATGAGCAGTTCTTC.

Of note for this clone: Other nucleotide sequences from this sample produce the same CDR3. This chain joins TRBV9 and TRBJ2-1, with 7 bases aligning to TRBD2. Losses at the gene ends were 0 bases for V and 4 bases for J; bases not matched to a gene: 4. The CDR3 runs 15 residues. CDR1 is SGDLS, CDR2 YYNGEE, per germline. CDR3 region: CASSVGGSTYNEQFF. The DNA of the CDR3 is TGTGCCAGCAGCGTAGGCGGGAGTACTTACAATGAGCAGTTCTTC.

The chain is built from TRBV30 and TRBJ2-7; D not certain. This CDR3 has 12 residues. From germline, CDR1 is GTSNPN and CDR2 SVGIG (reference sequence). V shed 2 bases and J shed 3 bases, with 8 bases lying between them. The DNA of the CDR3 is TGTGCCTGGAGTAAAGAGAGCTACGAGCAGTACTTC. This gives the protein CAWSKESYEQYF.

A few counts support this clone. This same CDR3 is encoded by further DNA sequences in the sample. The chain links TRBV28 to TRBJ1-2; possibly TRBD1 for D (5 bases). V was clipped by 3 bases and J by 2 bases, with 7 bases between them. From germline, CDR1 is MDHEN and CDR2 SYDVKM. This CDR3 comprises 13 residues. The CDR3 loop reads CASSFGGNYGYTF. In DNA, the CDR3 is TGTGCCAGCAGTTTTGGGGGGAACTATGGCTACACCTTC.

V usage is TRBV29-1 and J usage is TRBJ1-2; 9 nucleotides agree with TRBD1. The germline CDR1 and CDR2 sequences are SQVTM and ANQGSEA. The V gene end was trimmed by 3 bases and the J gene end by 6 bases; junction bases not matched to a gene: 8. The CDR3 totals 14 residues. The CDR3 region has the DNA TGCAGCGTTGACCGGGACAGGGCCGGTGATGGCTACACCTTC. It specifies CSVDRDRAGDGYTF.

V gene TRBV7-9 combines with J gene TRBJ2-1; 14 bases align to TRBD2. This CDR3 has 16 residues. Trimming took 2 bases from V and 8 from J; bases not matched to a gene: 5. Germline CDR1 is SEHNR and CDR2 is FQNEAQ (reference sequence). The DNA of the CDR3 is TGTGCCAGCAGCTTATTGACTAGCGGGAGGGCCGATGAGCAGTTCTTC. Its protein product is CASSLLTSGRADEQFF.

This clone was observed a handful of times. The chain carries TRBV30 and TRBJ1-2, with TRBD1 matching over 9 bases. This CDR3 is built from 14 residues. Trimming cost V 1 base and J 8 bases; bases outside gene matches: 8. The germline V gene encodes CDR1 GTSNPN and CDR2 SVGIG (reference sequence). Here the CDR3 DNA reads TGTGCCTGGAGTGCCGGGACAGGGCCTTTAGGCTACACCTTC. Its translation is CAWSAGTGPLGYTF.

This clone appeared a few times. The rearrangement uses TRBV5-6 and TRBJ2-5; 8 nucleotides match TRBD1. Germline V gene lookup returns CDR1 SGHDT and CDR2 YYEEEE. V was pared by 2 bases and J by 7 bases, with 7 bases of the junction left unmatched. The CDR3 loop spans 14 amino acids. In DNA form, the CDR3 reads TGTGCCAGCAGCTTCTGGACAGGGCGTCGGACCCAGTACTTC. Translating gives CASSFWTGRRTQYF.

With regard to this clone: Other DNA sequences in the same sample also yield this CDR3. The chain recombines TRBV7-2 with TRBJ2-1, with 10 bases that match TRBD2. Losses at the gene ends were 2 bases for V and 2 bases for J; bases not matched to a gene: 0. The CDR3 length is 15 residues. Germline assignment: CDR1 SGHTA and CDR2 FQGNSA. CDR3 protein: CASSLLAGAYNEQFF. Written as DNA, the CDR3 is TGTGCCAGCAGCTTACTAGCGGGAGCCTACAATGAGCAGTTCTTC.

A few counts support this clone. This sequence joins TRBV2 and TRBJ2-5, with TRBD2 as a possible D gene (5 bases). V shed 3 bases and J shed 7 bases, with 15 bases lying between them. The CDR3 is 14 amino acids. The germline CDR1 and CDR2 sequences are SNHLY and FYNNEI. The CDR3 here is CASSDSSAGGTQYF. DNA for the CDR3: TGTGCCAGCAGTGACTCGTCTGCAGGAGGGACCCAGTACTTC. Full variable domain (remainder filled in from reference TRBV2 and TRBJ2-5): EPEVTQTPSHQVTQMGQEVILRCVPISNHLYFYWYRQILGQKVEFLVSFYNNEISEKSEIFDDQFSVERPDGSNFTLKIRSTKLEDSAMYFCASSDSSAGGTQYFGPGTRLLVL.

In this sample, this clone turned up a few times. The chain links TRBV18 to TRBJ1-1; 8 positions match TRBD1. CDR3 length: 16 amino acids. V shed 4 bases and J 5 bases; nucleotides not matched to a gene: 12. The germline V gene has CDR1 KGHSH and CDR2 LQKENI. CDR3 nucleotides: TGTGCCAGCTCACGGGGACAGGAGGGGGGGAAGACTGAAGCTTTCTTT. Amino acid sequence: CASSRGQEGGKTEAFF.

The chain employs TRBV18 and TRBJ2-7, with 10 bases aligning to TRBD1. J lost 5 bases, V lost 3 bases, and 1 base had no gene match. The CDR3 length is 13 residues. Germline CDR1 is KGHSH and CDR2 is LQKENI. The CDR3 nucleotides are TGTGCCAGCTCACCGGGACAGGGGAACGAGCAGTACTTC. It translates to CASSPGQGNEQYF.

V gene TRBV2 combines with J gene TRBJ1-5; TRBD1 might be the D (6 bases). Germline CDR1 SNHLY, CDR2 FYNNEI. V lost 6 bases to trimming and J lost 3 bases, with 9 bases between them. The CDR3 has 13 residues. CDR3 sequence: CASRGQYNQPQHF. CDR3 in DNA: TGTGCCAGCAGAGGACAGTACAATCAGCCCCAGCATTTT.

This rearrangement joins TRBV7-2 to TRBJ2-5; a weak D match, TRBD2 (5 bases). With 1 base removed from V and 5 bases from J, the gap between germline ends came to 14 bases. Looked up from germline, CDR1 is SGHTA and CDR2 is FQGNSA. The CDR3 contains 15 residues. CDR3: CASSLEVGRRETQYF. CDR3 DNA: TGTGCCAGCAGCTTAGAGGTGGGAAGGAGGGAGACCCAGTACTTC.

V is TRBV5-6 and J is TRBJ2-1; TRBD2 matches at 10 bases. V lost 5 bases and J lost 4; bases outside the gene matches: 6. This CDR3 has 15 amino acids. Germline loops: CDR1 SGHDT, CDR2 YYEEEE. Written as DNA, the CDR3 is TGTGCCAGCAGAACGGGACTAGCGATATACAATGAGCAGTTCTTC. Protein sequence: CASRTGLAIYNEQFF.

This clone has a handful of counts. The rearrangement links TRBV27 to TRBJ1-2; TRBD1 agrees at 8 bases. This CDR3 has 17 amino acids. Per germline, CDR1 MNHEY and CDR2 SMNVEV (reference sequence). V lost 2 bases, J lost 1 base, and 9 bases stayed unmatched. DNA of the CDR3: TGTGCCAGCAGTTTAGAAGGGCAGGGGGCATATAACTATGGCTACACCTTC. The encoded protein is CASSLEGQGAYNYGYTF.

This clone was picked up many times. The genes are TRBV29-1 and TRBJ2-3; 8 bases are a match to TRBD2. This CDR3 region has 13 residues. Germline CDR1 is SQVTM and CDR2 is ANQGSEA. V trimming: 4 bases; J trimming: 0 bases; junction bases outside the gene matches: 0. The CDR3 region is CSVAGGSTDTQYF. Written as DNA, the CDR3 is TGCAGCGTTGCGGGAGGGAGCACAGATACGCAGTATTTT.

The genes are TRBV6-5 and TRBJ2-3, with 15 bases fitting TRBD2. V gave up 10 bases and J gave up 1 base; unmatched junction bases: 3. The CDR3 is 15 amino acids. The germline V gene has CDR1 MNHEY and CDR2 SVGAGI. Here the CDR3 reads CATRTSGGGTDTQYF. The CDR3 nucleotides read TGTGCCACCAGGACTAGCGGGGGGGGCACAGATACGCAGTATTTT.

The chain carries TRBV7-3 and TRBJ2-3, with 12 bases identical to TRBD2. Germline CDR1 SGHTA, CDR2 FQGTGA. Trimming at V came to 5 bases and at J to 6 bases, leaving 6 bases not matched to a gene. This CDR3 is built from 15 residues. The CDR3 here is CASSVLAGGGDTQYF. CDR3 coding DNA: TGTGCCAGCAGCGTACTAGCGGGAGGCGGGGATACGCAGTATTTT.

This clone was observed a few times. V and J are TRBV7-2 and TRBJ2-7, with D unresolved. This CDR3 is built from 13 residues. The V and J ends lost 1 base and 2 bases respectively, with 6 bases between them. Germline V gene data show CDR1 as SGHTA and CDR2 as FQGNSA. In nucleotides, the CDR3 is TGTGCCAGCAGCTTAGATGAGCCCTACGAGCAGTACTTC. It specifies CASSLDEPYEQYF.

The chain recombines TRBV9 with TRBJ2-1, with D possibly TRBD2 on 5 matching bases. V was cut by 5 bases and J by 8 bases, with 11 bases left in between. Germline assignment: CDR1 SGDLS and CDR2 YYNGEE. There are 12 residues in the CDR3. The CDR3 DNA sequence: TGTGCCAGCAGAGGAGGCCCCCATGAGCAGTTCTTC. Amino acids: CASRGGPHEQFF. Using reference TRBV9 and TRBJ2-1 for the parts outside the CDR3, the full variable domain is DSGVTQTPKHLITATGQRVTLRCSPRSGDLSVYWYQQSLDQGLQFLIQYYNGEERAKGNILERFSAQQFPDLHSELNLSSLELGDSALYFCASRGGPHEQFFGPGTRLTVL.

J is TRBJ2-5 and V is TRBV29-1, with 8 positions matching TRBD2. The CDR3 consists of 13 residues. The J segment lost 5 bases and the V segment lost 3 bases, leaving 5 bases of the junction unmatched. Per the germline V gene, CDR1 is SQVTM and CDR2 is ANQGSEA. The CDR3 DNA is TGCAGCGTTGATACAGCGGGAGTTGAGACCCAGTACTTC. It is translated as CSVDTAGVETQYF.

This clone showed up just a few times. V usage is TRBV15 and J usage is TRBJ2-1; 12 positions match TRBD2. Trimming cost V 10 bases and J 6 bases; bases outside gene matches: 4. The CDR3 has 13 residues. Per the germline V gene, CDR1 is LNHNV and CDR2 is YYDKDF (reference sequence). In DNA form, the CDR3 reads TGTGCCATAAGGACTAGCGGGACCAATGAGCAGTTCTTC. Its translation: CAIRTSGTNEQFF.

In its sample, this clone was seen a few times. The genes are TRBV7-9 and TRBJ2-1; possibly TRBD2 for D (5 bases). The CDR3 is 15 residues long. Germline-derived CDR1 and CDR2 are SEHNR and FQNEAQ (reference sequence). V lost 3 bases and J 1 base, leaving 10 bases between the germline ends. The chain's CDR3 is CASSLGERSYNEQFF. The CDR3 DNA is TGTGCCAGCAGCTTGGGAGAGAGGTCCTACAATGAGCAGTTCTTC.

The gene calls are TRBV2 and TRBJ1-1, with 10 bases that match TRBD1. Germline loops: CDR1 SNHLY, CDR2 FYNNEI. The CDR3 consists of 13 residues. V dropped 10 bases and J dropped 7; count of bases not matched to a gene: 9. CDR3 bases: TGTGCCACTCCGGGACAGGGGAGGGTTGAAGCTTTCTTT. Amino acids: CATPGQGRVEAFF.

This clone showed up just a few times. The J gene is TRBJ2-5, the V gene TRBV18, with D possibly matching TRBD1 (5 bases). Trimming cost V 4 bases and J 2 bases, with 8 bases left between them. Germline V gene sequence: CDR1 KGHSH, CDR2 LQKENI. There are 13 residues in the CDR3. CDR3 loop: CASSRQGQETQYF. Written as DNA, the CDR3 is TGTGCCAGCTCACGGCAGGGACAAGAGACCCAGTACTTC.

The sample holds a few counts of this clone. The chain uses TRBV5-1 and TRBJ2-1, with 11 bases lining up with TRBD2. The ends lost 6 bases at V and 16 bases at J; junction bases unmatched: 15. CDR1 is SGHRS and CDR2 is YFSETQ in the germline V gene. The CDR3 has 14 residues. DNA for the CDR3: TGCGCCAGCACCGTGGGACTAGCGGAGCCAGGGCGTTTCTTC. The encoded protein is CASTVGLAEPGRFF. The full variable domain, completed using reference TRBV5-1 and TRBJ2-1, is KAGVTQTPRYLIKTRGQQVTLSCSPISGHRSVSWYQQTPGQGLQFLFEYFSETQRNKGNFPGRFSGRQFSNSRSEMNVSTLELGDSALYLCASTVGLAEPGRFFGPGTRLTVL.

This clone occurred a few times. Germline is not matched at one junction end, which may reflect a read error. The chain has TRBV7-9 and TRBJ2-1; 8 bases line up with TRBD2. The germline CDR1 and CDR2 sequences are SEHNR and FQNEAQ (reference sequence). The CDR3 covers 16 residues. The CDR3 coding sequence is TGTGCCAGCAACTTACGGACTAGCATCACCTACAATGAGCAGTTCTTC. Encoded protein: CASNLRTSITYNEQFF. Supplemented by reference TRBV7-9 and TRBJ2-1, the full variable domain reads DTGVSQNPRHKITKRGQNVTFRCDPISEHNRLYWYRQTLGQGPEFLTYFQNEAQLEKSRLLSDRFSAERPKGSFSTLEIQRTEQGDSAMYLCASNLRTSITYNEQFFGPGTRLTVL.

CDR3 residues: CASDRGENQPQHF. The CDR3 DNA reads as TGTGCCTCAGACAGGGGTGAAAATCAGCCCCAGCATTTT. This chain joins TRBV19 and TRBJ1-5; 8 bases line up with TRBD1. The CDR3 extends over 13 amino acids. The trim removed 11 bases at V and 4 bases at J, leaving 7 bases unmatched. Germline V gene data show CDR1 as LNHDA and CDR2 as SQIVND (reference sequence).

Comments on this clone: Within the sample, other DNA sequences also encode this same CDR3. CDR3 bases: TGCGCCAGCAGCCCGCGGGACAGGGTTGCCGGGGAGCTGTTTTTT. Translation: CASSPRDRVAGELFF. The V gene is TRBV5-1, the J gene TRBJ2-2, with TRBD1 matching 9 bases. With V trimmed by 4 bases and J by 6 bases, 7 bases remained unmatched. Germline CDR1 and CDR2: SGHRS and YFSETQ. The CDR3 is 15 residues long.